These 12 T cell receptor beta chains share one sample of origin, sequenced in a study of CD8 T cells in Susac syndrome. A quantity of about 0.45 to 1 ug RNA underwent reverse transcription using random hexamers. Each CDR3 protein gets one entry after TCRdb re-called the immunoSEQ multiplex PCR reads with MiXCR. The data contain about 300,000 distinct CDR3 sequences, around 89% of them singletons. Sequencing was performed on CD8+ T cells from PBMCs. Every receptor here comes from a human donor with multiple sclerosis.

The rearrangement links TRBV6-5 to TRBJ2-2, with a possible D match to TRBD2 (6 bases). Germline CDR1 is MNHEY and CDR2 is SVGAGI. This CDR3 is built from 14 residues. With 7 bases removed from V and 5 bases from J, the gap between germline ends came to 14 bases. In nucleotides, the CDR3 is TGTGCCAGCACCCGGCGGCTAGCGACCGGGGAGCTGTTTTTT. It specifies CASTRRLATGELFF.

The chain couples TRBV30 to TRBJ1-6; 7 bases align to TRBD1. Germline assignment: CDR1 GTSNPN and CDR2 SVGIG (reference sequence). CDR3 length: 14 amino acids. The J segment lost 17 bases and the V segment lost 0 bases, leaving 13 bases of the junction unmatched. The CDR3 DNA reads TGTGCCTGGAGTGTCGGGACAGAACTCCGACTTTTCCACTTT. Amino acids: CAWSVGTELRLFHF.

The chain carries TRBV5-6 and TRBJ1-1; a possible D gene is TRBD1 (5 bases). Trimming took off 0 bases at V and 3 bases at J, with 21 bases between the two ends. There are 18 residues in the CDR3. Germline assignment: CDR1 SGHDT and CDR2 YYEEEE. CDR3 sequence: CASSLGRGREPGHTEAFF. CDR3 DNA sequence: TGTGCCAGCAGCTTGGGGAGGGGCAGGGAACCAGGACACACTGAAGCTTTCTTT.

This clonotype turned up a few times. The chain employs TRBV2 and TRBJ1-5; TRBD1 aligns across 7 bases. The CDR3 totals 15 residues. The junction had 5 bases not matched to a gene; V was cut back by 6 bases and J by 0 bases. From germline, CDR1 is SNHLY and CDR2 FYNNEI. The CDR3 DNA is TGTGCCAGCAGCTTGGACAGGTCTAGCAATCAGCCCCAGCATTTT. Translation gives CASSLDRSSNQPQHF.

This sequence joins TRBV29-1 and TRBJ2-7, with a possible D match to TRBD1 (6 bases). Germline lookup yields CDR1 SQVTM and CDR2 ANQGSEA. There are 13 residues in the CDR3. The V and J ends lost 6 bases and 2 bases respectively, with 14 bases between them. CDR3 DNA sequence: TGCAGCGTCTCCGGACAGAGCACCTACGAGCAGTACTTC. It codes for CSVSGQSTYEQYF.

This clonotype showed up just once. The V and J genes are TRBV25-1 and TRBJ1-6; tentatively, D is TRBD1 (5 bases). The CDR3 consists of 16 residues. V was clipped by 4 bases and J by 9 bases, with 19 bases between them. Germline V lookup: CDR1 MGHDK, CDR2 SYGVNS. In DNA form, the CDR3 reads TGTGCCAGCAGTGCGCACTTGGAAGGGGCTGGTTCACCCCTCCACTTT. Protein product: CASSAHLEGAGSPLHF.

The genes are TRBV27 and TRBJ2-1; TRBD2 aligns across 7 bases. The CDR3 length is 13 residues. J lost 3 bases, V lost 7 bases, and 3 bases had no gene match. Germline lookup yields CDR1 MNHEY and CDR2 SMNVEV (reference sequence). The CDR3: CASMAGVYNEQFF. The DNA for the CDR3 is TGTGCCAGCATGGCGGGAGTCTACAATGAGCAGTTCTTC.

The chain is built from TRBV6-1 and TRBJ2-7; 8 bases agree with TRBD2. Germline lookup yields CDR1 MNHNS and CDR2 SASEGT. V was pared by 7 bases and J by 3 bases, with 11 bases of the junction left unmatched. The CDR3 covers 15 residues. Written as DNA, the CDR3 is TGTGCCAGCACCTTACAGCGGGGGCCTAACTACGAGCAGTACTTC. Its protein product is CASTLQRGPNYEQYF.

This chain connects TRBV28 to TRBJ2-2; TRBD1 agrees at 7 bases. J lost 6 bases, V lost 7 bases, and 14 bases had no gene match. Germline-derived CDR1 and CDR2 are MDHEN and SYDVKM. The length of the CDR3 is 16 residues. CDR3 sequence (DNA): TGTGCCAGCACCGCGCCCCAGGGGGAGAGTCCCGGGGAGCTGTTTTTT. Its translation is CASTAPQGESPGELFF.

V is TRBV27 and J is TRBJ2-1; TRBD2 might be the D (5 bases). V was pared by 6 bases and J by 0 bases, with 12 bases between. In germline, CDR1 is MNHEY, CDR2 SMNVEV (reference sequence). CDR3 length: 15 residues. The CDR3 is CASSALEASYNEQFF. The CDR3 bases are TGTGCCAGCAGCGCCCTGGAGGCCTCCTACAATGAGCAGTTCTTC.

The chain uses TRBV15 and TRBJ2-7, with TRBD1 as a possible D gene (5 bases). The length of the CDR3 is 13 residues. Germline values: CDR1 LNHNV, CDR2 YYDKDF (reference sequence). Trimming removed 9 bases from V and 3 bases from J, with 15 bases in between. The DNA for the CDR3 is TGTGCCACAGAGAAAACAGGCAGCTACGAGCAGTACTTC. It encodes CATEKTGSYEQYF. Using reference TRBV15 and TRBJ2-7 for the parts outside the CDR3, the full variable domain is DAMVIQNPRYQVTQFGKPVTLSCSQTLNHNVMYWYQQKSSQAPKLLFHYYDKDFNNEADTPDNFQSRRPNTSFCFLDIRSPGLGDTAMYLCATEKTGSYEQYFGPGTRLTVT.

This sequence joins TRBV28 and TRBJ2-7, with 9 positions matching TRBD2. The CDR3 has 14 amino acids. V was clipped by 6 bases and J by 7 bases; unmatched bases: 10. Germline V gene sequence: CDR1 MDHEN, CDR2 SYDVKM. This CDR3 reads CASRWASGDPEQYF. In nucleotides, the CDR3 is TGTGCCAGCAGGTGGGCTAGCGGGGATCCAGAGCAGTACTTC.